The rows below give T cell receptor beta chains drawn from one sample of a study of blood T cell repertoires in COVID-19. Sequencing was performed with immunoSEQ multiplex PCR; in TCRdb, only in-frame clones are kept and a portion is missing. The table lists around 360,000 clones, more than 70% of them singletons. Sequencing was performed on PBMCs or T cells enriched from blood (not recorded which). All receptors derive from a man aged 40-49 years in a cohort exposed to, infected with or recovered from COVID-19 (not recorded which). The CDR3 runs from the conserved cysteine through the conserved F or W. The D gene is left open where the match is weak. Size is stated for part of the rows, as once, few or many counts, or as a class when the clone is expanded.

len	abundance	v_gene	d_gene	j_gene	CDR3aa	CDR3nt
15	-	TRBV3-1/TRBV3-2	TRBD2	TRBJ2-1	CASSHMSGRGHEQFF	TGTGCCAGCAGCCACATGAGCGGGAGGGGACATGAGCAGTTCTTC
14	-	TRBV27	-	TRBJ1-2	CASSPQGNDYGYTF	TGTGCCAGCAGCCCACAGGGTAATGACTATGGCTACACCTTC
16	-	TRBV7-8	TRBD1	TRBJ2-3	CASSIGDSGWADTQYF	TGTGCCAGCAGCATAGGGGACAGTGGATGGGCAGATACGCAGTATTTT
15	-	TRBV10-1	TRBD1	TRBJ1-1	CASSGQGAPLTEAFF	TGCGCCAGCAGCGGGCAGGGGGCCCCGCTTACTGAAGCTTTCTTT
14	-	TRBV7-9	-	TRBJ1-1	CASSLESRVPEAFF	TGTGCCAGCAGCTTAGAGAGCAGGGTCCCTGAAGCTTTCTTT
15	-	TRBV19	-	TRBJ2-2	CASSRGQPNTGELFF	TGTGCCAGTAGTAGAGGACAGCCCAACACCGGGGAGCTGTTTTTT
13	-	TRBV2	-	TRBJ1-2	CASSATTLYGYTF	TGTGCCAGCAGTGCTACTACCTTATATGGCTACACCTTC
14	once	TRBV18	-	TRBJ1-2	CASRPGGSNYGYTF	TGTGCCAGTCGACCGGGGGGATCTAACTATGGCTACACCTTC
16	-	TRBV7-9	TRBD1	TRBJ2-2	CASSPRTGSYTGELFF	TGTGCCAGCAGCCCTAGGACAGGCTCTTACACCGGGGAGCTGTTTTTT
13	-	TRBV7-8	-	TRBJ1-1	CASSLGYSNLAFF	TGTGCCAGCAGCTTAGGATATTCGAACTTGGCTTTCTTT
16	-	TRBV5-5	TRBD1	TRBJ2-7	CASSNRQGGSSYEQYF	TGTGCCAGCAGCAACCGACAGGGCGGCAGCTCCTACGAGCAGTACTTC
17	-	TRBV5-4	TRBD2	TRBJ2-3	CASSLAGTSGSTDTQYF	TGTGCCAGCAGCTTGGCTGGAACTAGCGGGAGCACAGATACGCAGTATTTT
14	-	TRBV6-5	TRBD2	TRBJ2-7	CASRLAGVFSEQYF	TGTGCCAGCAGACTAGCGGGAGTATTCTCCGAGCAGTACTTC
16	-	TRBV4-1	-	TRBJ2-7	CASSQVHRDPLYEQYF	TGCGCCAGCAGCCAAGTGCACAGGGACCCGCTCTACGAGCAGTACTTC
14	-	TRBV28	-	TRBJ1-1	CASDHPNRGTEAFF	TGTGCCAGCGACCACCCCAATAGGGGCACTGAAGCTTTCTTT
13	-	TRBV12-3/TRBV12-4	-	TRBJ1-1	CASSLIGRTEAFF	TGTGCCAGCAGTTTAATAGGGAGGACTGAAGCTTTCTTT
13	-	TRBV5-1	-	TRBJ2-1	CASSLDTYNEQFF	TGCGCCAGCAGCTTGGATACATACAATGAGCAGTTCTTC
15	-	TRBV27	TRBD1	TRBJ2-2	CASSSRQGGTGELFF	TGTGCCAGCAGTTCCCGACAGGGGGGAACCGGGGAGCTGTTTTTT
14	-	TRBV2	-	TRBJ2-5	CASSVTGFQETQYF	TGTGCCAGCAGTGTAACAGGGTTCCAAGAGACCCAGTACTTC
14	-	TRBV3-1/TRBV3-2	-	TRBJ2-7	CASSWDTTRYEQYF	TGTGCCAGCAGTTGGGACACCACGAGGTACGAGCAGTACTTC
16	-	TRBV27	TRBD2	TRBJ2-7	CASSLSARGSSYEQYF	TGTGCCAGCAGTTTATCCGCGCGGGGGTCCTCCTACGAGCAGTACTTC
15	-	TRBV3-1/TRBV3-2	TRBD1	TRBJ1-2	CASSQDLGTGFGYTF	TGTGCCAGCAGCCAAGATTTAGGGACAGGTTTTGGCTACACCTTC
16	once	TRBV3-1/TRBV3-2	TRBD2	TRBJ2-5	CASSQGVSGRRETQYF	TGTGCCAGCAGCCAAGGGGTTAGCGGGAGAAGAGAGACCCAGTACTTC
15	-	TRBV5-1	TRBD2	TRBJ2-5	CASSPGLAYQETQYF	TGCGCCAGCAGTCCGGGACTAGCGTACCAAGAGACCCAGTACTTC
14	-	TRBV7-9	TRBD2	TRBJ2-5	CASIDSGGLETQYF	TGTGCCAGCATCGATAGCGGGGGTCTAGAGACCCAGTACTTC
16	-	TRBV30	-	TRBJ1-6	CAWSVGGASSNSPLHF	TGTGCCTGGAGTGTAGGTGGGGCGAGTAGCAATTCACCCCTCCACTTT
13	-	TRBV27	-	TRBJ2-3	CASSPVGTDTQYF	TGTGCCAGCAGCCCCGTCGGCACAGATACGCAGTATTTT
15	many	TRBV30	-	TRBJ1-1	CAWIFRGAANTEAFF	TGTGCCTGGATCTTTCGGGGGGCAGCGAACACTGAAGCTTTCTTT
15	-	TRBV5-5	-	TRBJ1-1	CASSLDRQMNTEAFF	TGTGCCAGCAGCTTGGATAGACAGATGAACACTGAAGCTTTCTTT
14	few	TRBV5-1	-	TRBJ1-3	CASSLSGFGNTIYF	TGCGCCAGCAGCTTGTCAGGGTTCGGAAACACCATATATTTT
20	-	TRBV11-3	TRBD1	TRBJ1-2	CASSLDGPLPGQGSNYGYTF	TGTGCCAGCAGCTTAGATGGCCCCTTACCGGGACAGGGGTCTAACTATGGCTACACCTTC
19	-	TRBV24-1	TRBD2	TRBJ2-7	CATSDLGGAFSGSVHEQYF	TGTGCCACCAGTGATTTAGGGGGGGCCTTTAGCGGGAGTGTCCACGAGCAGTACTTC
15	-	TRBV15	TRBD1	TRBJ1-1	CATSRGGQGYTEAFF	TGTGCCACCAGCAGAGGCGGACAGGGGTACACTGAAGCTTTCTTT
17	-	TRBV5-1	TRBD1	TRBJ1-3	CASSLYGTGASGNTIYF	TGCGCCAGCAGCTTGTATGGGACAGGGGCCTCTGGAAACACCATATATTTT
17	-	TRBV12-5	TRBD2	TRBJ2-1	CASGFMSSLAGDNEQFF	TGTGCTAGTGGTTTCATGTCTTCACTAGCGGGGGACAATGAGCAGTTCTTC
14	-	TRBV2	-	TRBJ1-6	CASTLKGVNSPLHF	TGTGCCAGCACCCTGAAGGGGGTCAATTCACCCCTCCACTTT
14	-	TRBV5-1	TRBD1	TRBJ2-2	CASHKGRDSGELFF	TGCGCCAGCCACAAGGGTAGGGACAGCGGGGAGCTGTTTTTT
13	-	TRBV5-8	-	TRBJ1-1	CASSADRPPDAFF	TGTGCCAGCAGCGCCGACAGGCCGCCGGATGCTTTCTTT
14	-	TRBV3-1/TRBV3-2	-	TRBJ1-4	CASSQDQTNEKLFF	TGTGCCAGCAGCCAAGATCAGACTAATGAAAAACTGTTTTTT
14	-	TRBV5-1	TRBD1	TRBJ1-2	CASSWGQGTDGYTF	TGCGCCAGCAGTTGGGGACAGGGAACAGATGGCTACACCTTC
16	-	TRBV6-4	TRBD2	TRBJ2-3	CASSEELAGTGGTQYF	TGTGCCAGCAGTGAGGAACTAGCGGGAACGGGGGGTACGCAGTATTTT
16	-	TRBV4-2	TRBD2	TRBJ2-1	CASSQVGAGEDNEQFF	TGTGCCAGCAGCCAAGTCGGAGCGGGAGAAGACAATGAGCAGTTCTTC
15	once	TRBV29-1	TRBD2	TRBJ2-1	CSVGPGTSGRYEQFF	TGCAGCGTGGGTCCCGGGACTAGCGGGAGATATGAGCAGTTCTTC
12	few	TRBV2	TRBD1	TRBJ1-2	CASRTGGGGYTF	TGTGCCAGCAGAACAGGGGGCGGAGGCTACACCTTC
16	-	TRBV5-1	TRBD2	TRBJ2-1	CASSLASSGGYNEQFF	TGCGCCAGCAGCTTGGCCTCTAGCGGGGGGTACAATGAGCAGTTCTTC
13	-	TRBV7-9	-	TRBJ2-5	CASSLVAQETQYF	TGTGCCAGCAGCTTAGTTGCGCAAGAGACCCAGTACTTC
14	-	TRBV10-2	TRBD2	TRBJ2-2	CASGGTSRTGELFF	TGCGCCAGCGGTGGGACTAGCAGAACCGGGGAGCTGTTTTTT
11	-	TRBV7-9	-	TRBJ2-3	CASSATDTQYF	TGTGCCAGCAGCGCGACAGATACGCAGTATTTT
13	-	TRBV30	-	TRBJ1-4	CASGQLRGEKLFF	TGTGCCTCCGGACAGCTTCGTGGCGAAAAACTGTTTTTT
13	-	TRBV28	-	TRBJ1-2	CASSPGQNYGYTF	TGTGCCAGCAGTCCGGGACAAAACTATGGCTACACCTTC
15	-	TRBV27	TRBD1	TRBJ1-1	CASSLNRGGNTEAFF	TGTGCCAGCAGTTTAAACAGGGGTGGGAACACTGAAGCTTTCTTT
13	-	TRBV2	-	TRBJ2-7	CASSQTAPYEQYF	TGTGCCAGCAGTCAGACTGCCCCCTACGAGCAGTACTTC
13	-	TRBV18	TRBD1	TRBJ1-2	CASSPNRGEGYTF	TGTGCCAGCTCACCGAACAGGGGGGAAGGCTACACCTTC
18	-	TRBV28	TRBD2	TRBJ2-2	CASSPLRTSGANTGELFF	TGTGCCAGCAGTCCCCTCAGGACTAGCGGCGCGAACACCGGGGAGCTGTTTTTT
15	few	TRBV5-1	-	TRBJ1-4	CASSLLAGGNEKLFF	TGCGCCAGCAGCTTGTTGGCCGGCGGTAATGAAAAACTGTTTTTT
14	-	TRBV19	TRBD1	TRBJ1-6	CASSGQGDNSPLHF	TGTGCCAGTAGTGGACAGGGAGATAATTCACCCCTCCACTTT